The 18 T cell receptor beta chains given below trace back to one sample, sequenced in a study of human T cells and chemical hapten exposure. TCRdb ran MiXCR on the RACE reads and lists one entry per CDR3 protein. Among 75,000 to 95,000 distinct CDR3 sequences listed, roughly 10% were seen once. Indicated time point: patch test 1, 2 weeks after DPC sensitization. Indicated treatment: therapeutic diphenylcyclopropenone sensitization with weekly scalp DPC. Material: whole blood, obtained in connection with sensitization to the hapten diphenylcyclopropenone (DPC). The receptors stem from a woman aged 60-75 years with alopecia areata. Some clones in this sample may be carry-over from other donors' samples.

This clonotype was recorded many times. The genes are TRBV29-1 and TRBJ1-3, with no clear D. Looked up from germline, CDR1 is SQVTM and CDR2 is ANQGSEA. CDR3 size: 17 residues. Deletions cut 6 bases from V and 4 bases from J, with 25 bases between. The DNA of the CDR3 is TGCAGCGTGGCTCCCTGGACGCCGACCGACTCCGGAAACACCATATATTTT. Amino acid sequence: CSVAPWTPTDSGNTIYF.

With respect to this clonotype: The junction and the germline gene differ at one end; a read error may be behind it. V usage is TRBV7-2 and J usage is TRBJ1-5; 7 bases are a match to TRBD1. CDR3 length: 15 amino acids. Germline CDR1 SGHTA, CDR2 FQGNSA. The CDR3 DNA is TGTGCCAACAGCTTAGGACAGGTCTCTCGGGAGCCCCAGCATTTT. It codes for CANSLGQVSREPQHF.

There are many counts of this clonotype. The gene calls are TRBV29-1 and TRBJ2-7; 9 bases match TRBD1. This CDR3 is built from 12 residues. The V gene's germline CDR1 is SQVTM and CDR2 ANQGSEA. Trimming cost V 7 bases and J 5 bases; bases outside gene matches: 6. CDR3 in amino acids: CSAGDRVNEQYF. The CDR3 bases are TGCAGCGCCGGGGACAGGGTCAACGAGCAGTACTTC.

This clonotype was picked up a small number of times. The chain has TRBV20-1 and TRBJ2-1; D is possibly TRBD1 (6 bases). The V gene lost 1 base and the J gene lost 0 bases, with 13 bases spanning the gap. Germline lookup yields CDR1 DFQATT and CDR2 SNEGSKA (reference sequence). The CDR3 loop spans 16 amino acids. CDR3 amino acids: CSARVRGGSSYNEQFF. The CDR3 DNA follows: TGCAGTGCTAGAGTGAGAGGGGGAAGCTCCTACAATGAGCAGTTCTTC.

The chain has TRBV2 and TRBJ2-7, with unresolved D. Germline CDR1 is SNHLY and CDR2 is FYNNEI. V lost 10 bases and J lost 5, with 21 bases in between. This CDR3 has 14 amino acids. The CDR3 protein is CATSPQAQAHEQYF. DNA for the CDR3: TGTGCCACCTCCCCGCAAGCCCAAGCCCACGAGCAGTACTTC.

This clonotype was seen ten or more times. The chain employs TRBV5-8 and TRBJ1-5; D perhaps matches TRBD1 (6 bases). Germline CDR1 SGHTS, CDR2 YDEGEE. V dropped 3 bases and J dropped 6 bases, with 16 bases sitting between them. The CDR3 runs to 15 residues. The CDR3 region has the DNA TGTGCCAGCAGCTGGAGAAAGGGGGTATCTCAGCCCCAGCATTTT. Protein: CASSWRKGVSQPQHF.

This clonotype was counted many times. The rearrangement uses TRBV6-6 and TRBJ2-2; the match to TRBD1 covers 7 bases. Germline V gene lookup returns CDR1 MNHNY and CDR2 SVGAGI (reference sequence). CDR3 length equals 15 residues. Trimming removed 6 bases from V and 0 bases from J; junction bases left unmatched: 4. The DNA for the CDR3 is TGTGCCAGCAGCCACGGGACAGCGAACACCGGGGAGCTGTTTTTT. Translating it yields CASSHGTANTGELFF.

J is TRBJ2-7 and V is TRBV30; 7 positions match TRBD1. Unmatched junction bases numbered 14, after V lost 1 base and J lost 2 bases. Germline V gives CDR1 GTSNPN, CDR2 SVGIG (reference sequence). This CDR3 is built from 17 residues. For the CDR3, the DNA is TGTGCCTGGAGTGATCTCCTACGGGACAGTGAGACCTACGAGCAGTACTTC. Translation: CAWSDLLRDSETYEQYF.

This clonotype was seen at least ten times. The genes are TRBV2 and TRBJ2-5, with TRBD2 as a possible D gene (6 bases). This CDR3 is built from 13 residues. Germline V gene sequence: CDR1 SNHLY, CDR2 FYNNEI. Trimming removed 3 bases at V and 5 bases at J, with 10 bases between. The CDR3 loop is CASSEGGGETQYF. The CDR3 region has the DNA TGTGCCAGCAGTGAGGGGGGAGGCGAGACCCAGTACTTC.

The sample holds many counts of this clonotype. The chain recombines TRBV10-3 with TRBJ2-5, with a tentative D call TRBD1 (5 bases). Germline values: CDR1 ENHRY, CDR2 SYGVKD. With 3 bases removed from V and 3 bases from J, the gap between germline ends came to 5 bases. The CDR3 runs to 12 residues. CDR3 in DNA: TGTGCCATCAGTGACAGGGAAGAGACCCAGTACTTC. It encodes CAISDREETQYF.

The V call is TRBV9, the J call TRBJ1-2; TRBD1 agrees at 8 bases. Losses at the gene ends were 4 bases for V and 0 bases for J; bases not matched to a gene: 5. In germline, CDR1 is SGDLS, CDR2 YYNGEE. The CDR3 loop spans 15 amino acids. The CDR3 here is CASSPWTGTNYGYTF. The CDR3, as DNA: TGTGCCAGCAGCCCATGGACAGGGACTAACTATGGCTACACCTTC.

This clonotype has at least ten counts. The V call is TRBV11-1, the J call TRBJ2-7; TRBD1 aligns across 8 bases. The CDR3 covers 15 residues. The germline V gene has CDR1 SGHAT and CDR2 FQDESV (reference sequence). V dropped 2 bases and J dropped 3; count of bases not matched to a gene: 6. CDR3 sequence: CASSLTGTGYYEQYF. CDR3 bases: TGTGCCAGCAGCTTAACCGGGACAGGTTACTACGAGCAGTACTTC.

This chain uses TRBV20-1 with TRBJ2-3; D is perhaps TRBD1 or TRBD2 (5 bases each). The CDR3 length is 15 residues. Per germline, CDR1 DFQATT and CDR2 SNEGSKA (reference sequence). V was shortened by 6 bases and J by 0 bases, with 16 bases between the two germline ends. This CDR3 reads CSANRDVPSTDTQYF. DNA of the CDR3: TGCAGTGCCAACCGGGACGTACCAAGCACAGATACGCAGTATTTT.

V is TRBV28 and J is TRBJ1-1; D not certain. The CDR3 runs to 11 residues. V was clipped by 3 bases and J by 7 bases, with 6 bases between them. Germline V gene lookup returns CDR1 MDHEN and CDR2 SYDVKM. This CDR3 is CASSLGNEAFF. The CDR3 DNA is TGTGCCAGCAGTTTGGGGAATGAAGCTTTCTTT.

Only a few counts were recorded for this clonotype. This sequence joins TRBV27 and TRBJ1-2; the D is unclear. V lost 1 base and J lost 5, with 17 bases in between. The CDR3 extends over 16 amino acids. The germline V gene has CDR1 MNHEY and CDR2 SMNVEV (reference sequence). The CDR3: CASSLFPPGNVYGYTF. CDR3 DNA sequence: TGTGCCAGCAGTTTATTCCCCCCGGGAAATGTTTATGGCTACACCTTC.

This clonotype was seen a handful of times. The J gene is TRBJ1-1, the V gene TRBV14, with D unclear. The CDR3 has 13 amino acids. Trimming removed 2 bases at V and 3 bases at J, with 7 bases between. Germline assignment: CDR1 SGHDN and CDR2 FVKESK. This CDR3 is CASSQYRDTEAFF. For the CDR3, the DNA is TGTGCCAGCAGCCAATATCGGGACACTGAAGCTTTCTTT.

The chain uses TRBV4-1 and TRBJ2-3; weak D call: TRBD2 (6 bases). The CDR3 loop spans 15 amino acids. V dropped 3 bases and J dropped 2 bases, with 12 bases sitting between them. The V gene's germline CDR1 is MGHRA and CDR2 YSYEKL. This CDR3 reads CASSHSGLSTDTQYF. The CDR3 DNA is TGCGCCAGCAGCCACTCCGGACTATCCACAGATACGCAGTATTTT.

The rearrangement links TRBV4-1 to TRBJ2-3; weak D call: TRBD2 (5 bases). The CDR3 runs 15 residues. CDR1 and CDR2 from the germline V gene are MGHRA and YSYEKL. Trimming stripped 2 bases from V and 3 bases from J, with 12 bases between. The CDR3, as DNA: TGCGCCAGCAGCCAACAAGCCCGGGGTACAGATACGCAGTATTTT. Translated, it gives CASSQQARGTDTQYF.